These 25 T cell receptor beta chains came from one sample sequenced in a study of PD-1 blockade in mismatch repair-deficient tumors. Method: immunoSEQ multiplex PCR; TCRdb's copy keeps in-frame clones and lacks some. The data contain some 50,000 clones, 77% of them singletons. Specimen: PBMCs, collected before pembrolizumab treatment. These receptors were taken from an adult with mismatch repair-deficient cancer.

The genes are TRBV30 and TRBJ1-1; unclear D gene. CDR3 length: 10 amino acids. The germline gives CDR1 GTSNPN, CDR2 SVGIG (reference sequence). V lost 7 bases and J lost 6, with 9 bases in between. The CDR3 DNA follows: TGTGCCTCGGAGCCCGCTGAAGCTTTCTTT. Protein: CASEPAEAFF. Filled out from reference TRBV30 and TRBJ1-1, the complete variable domain reads SQTIHQWPATLVQPVGSPLSLECTVEGTSNPNLYWYRQAAGRGLQLLFYSVGIGQISSEVPQNLSASRPQDRQFILSSKKLLLSDSGFYLCASEPAEAFFGQGTRLTVV.

This sequence joins TRBV30 and TRBJ2-3; TRBD1 matches 7 bases. J gave up 6 bases and V 3 bases, and 15 bases lay outside the gene matches. Germline CDR1 GTSNPN, CDR2 SVGIG (reference sequence). This CDR3 has 16 residues. In nucleotides, the CDR3 is TGTGCCTGGAGCTCCGAGGGACAGAGGGGATTGGATACGCAGTATTTT. Its protein product is CAWSSEGQRGLDTQYF.

The chain uses TRBV9 and TRBJ1-1; 8 bases are shared with TRBD1. V lost 2 bases, J lost 3 bases, and 6 bases stayed unmatched. This CDR3 is built from 15 residues. In germline, CDR1 is SGDLS, CDR2 YYNGEE. The CDR3, as DNA: TGTGCCAGCAGCGTGGCAGGACAGGGCTACACTGAAGCTTTCTTT. Its protein product is CASSVAGQGYTEAFF.

This chain links TRBV7-8 with TRBJ2-7; no reliable D call. CDR1 and CDR2 from the germline V gene are SGHVS and FQNEAQ. V was clipped by 0 bases and J by 3 bases, with 9 bases between them. The CDR3 runs to 14 residues. The CDR3 region is CASSLAIGIYEQYF. In DNA, the CDR3 is TGTGCCAGCAGCTTAGCGATAGGAATCTACGAGCAGTACTTC.

This chain links TRBV19 with TRBJ2-7; weak D call: TRBD2 (6 bases). V was trimmed by 4 bases and J by 0 bases, leaving 7 bases between them. There are 13 residues in the CDR3. Per the germline V gene, CDR1 is LNHDA and CDR2 is SQIVND (reference sequence). CDR3 sequence reads: CASSTGSSYEQYF. CDR3 in DNA: TGTGCCAGTAGTACCGGGAGCTCCTACGAGCAGTACTTC.

This chain joins TRBV11-2 and TRBJ2-1, with 7 positions matching TRBD2. Per the germline V gene, CDR1 is SGHAT and CDR2 is FQNNGV. This CDR3 region has 15 residues. The V and J ends lost 2 bases and 4 bases, in that order; junction bases with no gene match: 5. The CDR3 spells CASSLRLAEYNEQFF. CDR3 coding DNA: TGTGCCAGCAGCTTAAGGCTAGCGGAGTACAATGAGCAGTTCTTC.

The genes are TRBV9 and TRBJ1-4; TRBD1 is a possible D gene (5 bases). From germline, CDR1 is SGDLS and CDR2 YYNGEE. V dropped 0 bases and J dropped 8 bases, with 11 bases sitting between them. The CDR3 has 14 residues. CDR3 sequence: CASSVGPGGEKLFF. The CDR3, as DNA: TGTGCCAGCAGCGTAGGGCCGGGGGGGGAAAAACTGTTTTTT.

The chain employs TRBV5-5 and TRBJ1-5, with 8 bases lining up with TRBD1. Losses at the gene ends were 0 bases for V and 7 bases for J; bases not matched to a gene: 12. The CDR3 runs 17 residues. Per the germline V gene, CDR1 is SGHKS and CDR2 is YYEKEE (reference sequence). For the CDR3, the DNA is TGTGCCAGCAGCTTGGTTGGACAGGGAGGAGGGGGGCAGCCCCAGCATTTT. Translating gives CASSLVGQGGGGQPQHF.

The chain couples TRBV7-8 to TRBJ1-2; D perhaps matches TRBD1 (5 bases). The CDR3 totals 15 residues. Germline loops: CDR1 SGHVS, CDR2 FQNEAQ. Deletions cut 5 bases from V and 4 bases from J, with 17 bases between. The CDR3 is CASSGRDVAGYGYTF. In nucleotides, the CDR3 is TGTGCCAGCAGCGGGCGGGACGTGGCGGGCTATGGCTACACCTTC. The whole variable domain, remainder taken from reference TRBV7-8 and TRBJ1-2, is GAGVSQSPRYKVAKRGQDVALRCDPISGHVSLFWYQQALGQGPEFLTYFQNEAQLDKSGLPSDRFFAERPEGSVSTLKIQRTQQEDSAVYLCASSGRDVAGYGYTFGSGTRLTVV.

This clone was counted once. V gene TRBV11-3 combines with J gene TRBJ2-5, with 14 bases aligning to TRBD2. This CDR3 comprises 15 residues. V was clipped by 5 bases and J by 5 bases; unmatched bases: 4. Per germline, CDR1 SGHNT and CDR2 YENEEA. The CDR3 DNA reads TGTGCCAGCAGCCGAGGGACTAGCGGGAGCGAGACCCAGTACTTC. Amino acids: CASSRGTSGSETQYF.

In this sample, this clone turned up once. The CDR3 region is CASSFGLAEGSEQFF. The CDR3 nucleotides read TGCGCCAGCAGCTTCGGACTAGCGGAGGGGAGTGAGCAGTTCTTC. The chain is built from TRBV5-1 and TRBJ2-1, with 10 nucleotides matching TRBD2. Germline CDR1 is SGHRS and CDR2 is YFSETQ. This CDR3 is built from 15 residues. The V segment lost 2 bases and the J segment 9 bases; nucleotides outside the gene matches: 8.

The chain has TRBV10-1 and TRBJ2-2, with D possibly TRBD2 on 5 matching bases. The CDR3 has 16 residues. Germline-derived CDR1 and CDR2 are WNHNN and SYGVQD (reference sequence). Trimming shortened V by 3 bases and J by 7 bases, and 18 bases separated the two germline ends. The CDR3 loop reads CASSDQSAPRDGELFF. For the CDR3, the DNA is TGCGCCAGCAGTGATCAATCGGCACCACGGGACGGGGAGCTGTTTTTT.

The chain combines TRBV7-2 with TRBJ2-3, with D hard to call. The germline V gene encodes CDR1 SGHTA and CDR2 FQGNSA. V lost 0 bases and J lost 0, with 13 bases in between. The CDR3 has 17 residues. The CDR3 nucleotides are TGTGCCAGCAGCTTAGCGTGGCGGAGCGCTAGCACAGATACGCAGTATTTT. Protein product: CASSLAWRSASTDTQYF.

The chain links TRBV5-1 to TRBJ1-1; TRBD1 matches at 8 bases. The CDR3 consists of 15 residues. Germline CDR1 and CDR2: SGHRS and YFSETQ. V gave up 0 bases and J gave up 5 bases; unmatched junction bases: 6. CDR3 coding DNA: TGCGCCAGCAGCTTGGGCCAGGGGGCGTGGACTGAAGCTTTCTTT. It encodes CASSLGQGAWTEAFF.

This chain connects TRBV19 to TRBJ2-7; TRBD2 aligns across 10 bases. V lost 3 bases, J lost 2 bases, and 7 bases stayed unmatched. Germline V lookup: CDR1 LNHDA, CDR2 SQIVND (reference sequence). The CDR3 is 16 residues long. The DNA of the CDR3 is TGTGCCAGTAGTATCTCGGCTAGCGGGAGACCCTACGAGCAGTACTTC. It codes for CASSISASGRPYEQYF.

This chain joins TRBV29-1 and TRBJ2-7, with a possible D match to TRBD1 (6 bases). Germline V lookup: CDR1 SQVTM, CDR2 ANQGSEA. V dropped 5 bases and J dropped 5 bases, with 19 bases sitting between them. CDR3 length: 14 residues. The CDR3 protein is CSVRGSNGRDEQYF. The DNA of the CDR3 is TGCAGCGTTAGGGGGTCGAACGGGCGGGACGAGCAGTACTTC.

The chain has TRBV6-5 and TRBJ2-7; D is possibly TRBD1 (6 bases). Between the trimmed V and J ends, which lost 8 bases and 0 bases, there was a span of 11 bases. The CDR3 runs 13 residues. The germline V gene has CDR1 MNHEY and CDR2 SVGAGI. The CDR3 bases are TGTGCCAGCCAAGGACAGAACTCCTACGAGCAGTACTTC. It encodes CASQGQNSYEQYF.

The V gene is TRBV28, the J gene TRBJ1-4; D is undetermined. Germline V CDR1 and CDR2: MDHEN, SYDVKM. The CDR3 contains 14 residues. The V and J ends lost 5 bases and 0 bases respectively, with 7 bases between them. For the CDR3, the DNA is TGTGCCAGCAGTCTTCCTGCAACTAATGAAAAACTGTTTTTT. This gives the protein CASSLPATNEKLFF.

The chain has TRBV30 and TRBJ2-7; D remains ambiguous. This CDR3 has 12 residues. Between the trimmed V and J ends, which lost 2 bases and 5 bases, there was a span of 10 bases. From germline, CDR1 is GTSNPN and CDR2 SVGIG (reference sequence). The CDR3 DNA follows: TGTGCCTGGAGTCCTGGCACTAACGAGCAGTACTTC. As protein: CAWSPGTNEQYF.

V and J are TRBV11-2 and TRBJ2-1; 14 bases are shared with TRBD2. The CDR3 extends over 16 amino acids. Per the germline V gene, CDR1 is SGHAT and CDR2 is FQNNGV. Unmatched junction bases numbered 6, after V lost 6 bases and J lost 5 bases. The CDR3 spells CASRPGLAGDHNEQFF. CDR3 nucleotides: TGTGCCAGCAGACCGGGACTAGCGGGAGACCACAATGAGCAGTTCTTC.

CDR3 protein: CSVDRRGTETQYF. CDR3 nucleotide sequence: TGCAGCGTTGACCGCAGGGGGACAGAGACCCAGTACTTC. This sequence joins TRBV29-1 and TRBJ2-5; 7 bases are a match to TRBD1. CDR1 is SQVTM, CDR2 ANQGSEA, per germline. CDR3 length: 13 amino acids. Trimming cost V 3 bases and J 4 bases; bases outside gene matches: 5.

The rearrangement joins TRBV7-3 to TRBJ1-2; D may be TRBD1 (5 bases). The germline V and J ends were trimmed by 6 bases and 8 bases, with 16 bases remaining between them. Germline lookup yields CDR1 SGHTA and CDR2 FQGTGA. The CDR3 loop spans 13 amino acids. The CDR3 DNA sequence: TGTGCCAGCAGTCAGACAGCCTCTGGGGGCTACACCTTC. Its translation: CASSQTASGGYTF.

The CDR3 here is CAISESSWEPDNEQFF. In DNA, the CDR3 is TGTGCCATCAGTGAGTCGTCGTGGGAGCCTGACAATGAGCAGTTCTTC. The chain couples TRBV10-3 to TRBJ2-1, with D perhaps matching TRBD2 (5 bases). Germline V gene lookup returns CDR1 ENHRY and CDR2 SYGVKD. The CDR3 sequence is 16 residues long. V was cut by 0 bases and J by 5 bases, with 14 bases left in between.

This chain joins TRBV27 and TRBJ1-1; a possible D gene is TRBD1 (5 bases). V was shortened by 5 bases and J by 5 bases, with 15 bases between the two germline ends. The CDR3 is made up of 14 amino acids. The V gene's germline CDR1 is MNHEY and CDR2 SMNVEV (reference sequence). CDR3 region: CASSLQGYLTEAFF. CDR3 bases: TGTGCCAGCAGTCTCCAGGGTTATTTAACTGAAGCTTTCTTT.

This sequence joins TRBV12-5 and TRBJ1-1; a weak D match, TRBD1 (5 bases). The germline V and J ends were trimmed by 8 bases and 4 bases, with 5 bases remaining between them. The CDR3 runs 10 residues. The germline CDR1 and CDR2 sequences are LGHNT and FRNRAP. The CDR3 DNA reads TGTGCTAGTAGGGGCACTGAAGCTTTCTTT. As protein: CASRGTEAFF.